This TCR beta chain was captured by sequencing in a study of cytomegalovirus exposure and HLA in healthy donors. Researchers ran the PCR with 60 Vbeta and 13 Jbeta primers. Assay: immunoSEQ multiplex PCR; the TCRdb copy retains only in-frame clones and omits some. Across 220,000 or so clones, the top ten clones capture 0.9% to 1.4% of the sample. The germline CDR1 and CDR2 sequences are SEHNR and FQNEAQ (reference sequence). V lost 0 bases, J lost 5 bases, and 13 bases lay in between. There are 15 residues in the CDR3. The chain couples TRBV7-9 to TRBJ2-5; D is uncertain. Sequencing was performed on PBMCs. This TCR came from a girl aged 2 to 10 in good health and CMV-seropositive. The CDR3 DNA reads as TGTGCCAGCAGCTTAGCGCTAGAGGTGTTGGAGACCCAGTACTTC. It codes for CASSLALEVLETQYF.